What follows describes a single TCR beta chain. Its target is not known. Looked up from germline, CDR1 is MGHDK and CDR2 is SYGVNS. Deletions cut 8 bases from V and 0 bases from J, with 17 bases between. The CDR3 covers 16 residues. These data originate in a study of T cell responses to AZD1222 COVID-19 vaccine. Libraries were prepared by immunoSEQ multiplex PCR; TCRdb keeps only in-frame clonotypes and omits some of them. This repertoire shows fewer than 120,000 clones, roughly 90% found once; its top ten account for more than 14%. Study-level points and caveats: Just a handful of people given AZD1222 tested seropositive at baseline. Spike-specific TCR depth and breadth grew after two AZD1222 doses. The donors showed a predominance of white British ancestry and of females, with possible underestimation of clonal diversity. Spike as a whole was targeted by vaccine-associated CD4 TCRs, dominant at 160-218 and 743-854.

This receptor was identified in an adult who received the AZD1222 COVID-19 vaccine. The chain uses TRBV25-1 and TRBJ1-5; the D gene is possibly TRBD1 (6 bases). Here the sequenced sample was peripheral blood, taken 28 days after the second AZD1222 dose. The DNA for the CDR3 is TGTGCCAGCTCTAAAGGGGCAGGGGATAGCAATCAGCCCCAGCATTTT. Encoded protein: CASSKGAGDSNQPQHF.